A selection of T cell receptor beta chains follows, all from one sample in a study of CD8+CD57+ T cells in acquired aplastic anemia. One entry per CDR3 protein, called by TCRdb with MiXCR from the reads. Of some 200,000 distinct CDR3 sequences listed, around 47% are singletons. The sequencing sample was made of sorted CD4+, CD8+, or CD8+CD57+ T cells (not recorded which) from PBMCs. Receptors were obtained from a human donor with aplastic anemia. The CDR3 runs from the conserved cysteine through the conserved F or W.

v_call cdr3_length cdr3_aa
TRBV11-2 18 CASSLGRWGVPTYNEQFF
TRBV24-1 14 CATSAQSSYNEQFF
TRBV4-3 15 CASSQDWDSSYEQYF
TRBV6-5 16 CASSYFPPTGSYGYTF
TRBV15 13 CATSRMALDTQYF
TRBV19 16 CASSIYEGAGQETQYF
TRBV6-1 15 CASSPTGTAVYEQYF
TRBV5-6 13 CASIRGQGYGYTF
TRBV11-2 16 CASSPYGTSGFGELFF
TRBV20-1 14 CSARGRTSTDTQYF
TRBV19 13 CASSSTAGSTIYF
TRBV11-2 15 CASSLGAGASYEQYF
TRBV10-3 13 CATLAGTEDTQYF
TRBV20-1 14 CSANGTGRSDTQYF
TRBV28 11 CASSAPETQYF
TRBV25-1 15 CASSYTGTGPNGYTF
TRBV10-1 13 CASSVDRGTEAFF
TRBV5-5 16 CASSLGQEVRGEKLFF
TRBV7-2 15 CASSLAGTGNYEQYF